A single sample is the source of the 3 T cell receptor beta chains below, sequenced in a study of shared clonotypes between healthy human individuals. CD45RO-negative, CCR7-selected cells formed the naive CD8 fraction, which excluded terminally differentiated effector memory CD45RA+ cells. Produced via immunoSEQ multiplex PCR; TCRdb's table is partial and in-frame only. Here the sample spans about 2 million clones, 85% to 95% being singletons. The sequenced material came from naive CD8+ T cells sorted from blood. The source is a man aged 18 to 29 in good health.

The gene calls are TRBV7-8 and TRBJ1-5; D may be TRBD1 (5 bases). V was pared by 2 bases and J by 0 bases, with 14 bases between. The CDR3 extends over 17 amino acids. Looked up from germline, CDR1 is SGHVS and CDR2 is FQNEAQ. The CDR3 sequence: CASSLPGTAYSNQPQHF. The DNA of the CDR3 is TGTGCCAGCAGCTTACCCGGGACTGCGTATAGCAATCAGCCCCAGCATTTT.

J is TRBJ1-2 and V is TRBV15, with TRBD1 matching over 7 bases. The CDR3 consists of 15 residues. V shed 5 bases and J 4 bases; nucleotides not matched to a gene: 10. The V gene's germline CDR1 is LNHNV and CDR2 YYDKDF (reference sequence). The CDR3 DNA is TGTGCCACCAGCGAGCGGGAAGGGGGCGGCTATGGCTACACCTTC. Translating it yields CATSEREGGGYGYTF.

The J gene is TRBJ2-7, the V gene TRBV2; 7 bases map to TRBD1. Per the germline V gene, CDR1 is SNHLY and CDR2 is FYNNEI. The CDR3 has 15 residues. Trimming removed 8 bases from V and 1 base from J; junction bases left unmatched: 11. CDR3 nucleotides: TGTGCCAGCTATGACCGACAGGGATCTTCCTACGAGCAGTACTTC. This encodes CASYDRQGSSYEQYF.